Sequencing of this T cell receptor (beta chain) was carried out in a study of blood T cell repertoires in COVID-19. This clone was observed a single time. The CDR3 length is 13 residues. Trimming at V came to 8 bases and at J to 3 bases, leaving 6 bases not matched to a gene. Looked up from germline, CDR1 is SQVTM and CDR2 is ANQGSEA. How the authors handled the data: Researchers report that nucleated cell counts were estimated from reference gene primer amplification. The assay was immunoSEQ multiplex PCR, and TCRdb's table has in-frame clones only and misses some. Clonal size and the V and J genes are those of that table, whereas D and trimming came from the DNA. The sample has approximately 54,000 clones; around nine tenths are singletons.

Specimen: peripheral blood. The chain links TRBV29-1 to TRBJ1-2; 10 bases line up with TRBD1. This receptor was obtained from a man over 45 with acute or convalescent COVID-19. The CDR3 region is CSCSGTGDYGYTF. Here the CDR3 DNA reads TGCAGCTGTTCAGGGACAGGGGACTATGGCTACACCTTC.